This TCR beta chain was recorded in a study of shared clonotypes between healthy human individuals. General study results and limits: Researchers found naive subsets generally carried larger estimated richness than memory subsets. In a handful of donors, approximately 5% of naive CD4 clonotypes appeared in common.

Sequenced by immunoSEQ multiplex PCR; TCRdb stores in-frame clones only, minus some. The table has about 1.9 million clones, 93% seen once. CD8 cells classed as naive were CD45RO-negative and positively selected for CCR7, excluding terminally differentiated effector memory CD45RA+ cells. Only Caucasian adults living in Nashville, Tennessee made up the donor group. In germline, CDR1 is LNHDA, CDR2 SQIVND (reference sequence). There are 14 residues in the CDR3. J gave up 0 bases and V 6 bases, and 2 bases lay outside the gene matches. Note on this clone: Antigen specificity is unknown. The same CDR3 arises from other DNA sequences in this sample as well.

Sequencing used naive CD8+ T cells from PBMCs. The receptor's source is a man younger than 35 in good health. Some clones in this sample may be carry-over from other donors' samples. This rearrangement joins TRBV19 to TRBJ2-5; 9 bases match TRBD1. The CDR3 reads CASSRDRDQETQYF. DNA for the CDR3: TGTGCCAGTAGCAGGGACAGGGACCAAGAGACCCAGTACTTC.